The rows below give T cell receptor beta chains drawn from one sample of a study of OX40 agonist ivuxolimab in advanced cancers. This table comes from immunoSEQ multiplex PCR, and its TCRdb copy is limited to in-frame clones, with some not included. The sample consists of fewer than 120,000 clones, about nine tenths of them appearing once. The sample in question was CD4+ or CD8+ T cells sorted from blood, obtained in a trial of the OX40 agonist ivuxolimab. These receptors were collected from an adult with an advanced solid tumor such as melanoma, head and neck, liver or kidney cancer. Both conserved end residues are part of each CDR3. D genes are given only for firm matches. Rows may omit the clone size; those that give it use once, few, many or a size class.

d_call,v_call,j_call,clone_size,cdr3_nt,cdr3_aa
.,TRBV30,TRBJ1-2,.,TGTGCCTGGAGTCTTACAGGGCATGGCTACACCTTC,CAWSLTGHGYTF
.,TRBV6-5,TRBJ2-1,.,TGTGCCAGCAGTTACGGGAGGGGGGTCTACAATGAGCAGTTCTTC,CASSYGRGVYNEQFF
TRBD1,TRBV30,TRBJ1-4,.,TGTGCCTGGAGTAATGGGCGTGGGACAGGGAGGGATGAAAAACTGTTTTTT,CAWSNGRGTGRDEKLFF
TRBD1,TRBV5-4,TRBJ1-6,.,TGTGCCAGCAGCTCCTGGACAGGAAATAATTCACCCCTCCACTTT,CASSSWTGNNSPLHF
.,TRBV5-1,TRBJ2-1,.,TGCGCCAGCAGCTCAACAGCAAGCTCCTACAATGAGCAGTTCTTC,CASSSTASSYNEQFF
.,TRBV27,TRBJ2-1,once,TGTGCCAGCAGTTTCAGGTTAAGGGCCGGGGATAGTGCCCCCCTGGACAATGAGCAGTTCTTC,CASSFRLRAGDSAPLDNEQFF
.,TRBV30,TRBJ1-2,once,TGTGCCTGGAGGCTAGGGGCGGAGAACAGGAACTATGGCTACACCTTC,CAWRLGAENRNYGYTF
.,TRBV5-1,TRBJ2-7,.,TGCGCCAGCAGCTTGGACCGGAACTACGAGCAGTACTTC,CASSLDRNYEQYF
.,TRBV28,TRBJ1-2,once,TGTGCCAGCAGTTTCTGGGGGGCAGGCGGGATGTTCTATGGCTACACCTTC,CASSFWGAGGMFYGYTF
TRBD1,TRBV4-2,TRBJ1-6,once,TGTGCCAGCAGCCCGGGACAGGGTCGAAATGATTCACCCCTCCACTTT,CASSPGQGRNDSPLHF
.,TRBV10-3,TRBJ1-1,.,TGTGCCATCAGTGAGCGGGTAGACACACTGAACACTGAAGCTTTCTTT,CAISERVDTLNTEAFF
.,TRBV14,TRBJ1-2,.,TGTGCCAGCAGCCCCTCTAGATATGGCTACACCTTC,CASSPSRYGYTF
.,TRBV7-2,TRBJ2-5,.,TGTGCCAGCAGTCTGGCCCTGGGGTTCCAGTACTTC,CASSLALGFQYF
.,TRBV19,TRBJ2-5,.,TGTGCCAGTAGTATAGTTTCAGTTCTGGGCATCCAAGAGACCCAGTACTTC,CASSIVSVLGIQETQYF
TRBD1,TRBV29-1,TRBJ2-5,.,TGCAGCGTGGACAGGGGAACCCAAGAGACCCAGTACTTC,CSVDRGTQETQYF
TRBD1,TRBV5-1,TRBJ2-1,.,TGCGCCAGCAGTACGGGGACAGAGAGTTGGAATGAGCAGTTCTTC,CASSTGTESWNEQFF
.,TRBV5-4,TRBJ2-3,.,TGTGCCAGCAGCGTGGGGGGGGCTATCGCAGATACGCAGTATTTT,CASSVGGAIADTQYF
.,TRBV7-8,TRBJ2-7,.,TGTGCCAGCAGCTTAAGAACAGGCTCCTACGAGCAGTACTTC,CASSLRTGSYEQYF
TRBD2,TRBV5-1,TRBJ2-1,.,TGCGCCAGCAGCTATACTAGCGGGTACAATGAGCAGTTCTTC,CASSYTSGYNEQFF
TRBD2,TRBV4-1,TRBJ2-7,.,TGCGCCAGCAGCCCTTCGAGGGGACTAGCGGGAGCCGAGCAGTACTTC,CASSPSRGLAGAEQYF
TRBD2,TRBV7-8,TRBJ2-7,.,TGTGCCAGCAGCTTAGTCGGGAGGGCCGACGAGCAGTACTTC,CASSLVGRADEQYF
TRBD1,TRBV2,TRBJ1-4,.,TGTGCCAGCAGGGGACAGGGGGCCTCCTTGGGGGAAAAACTGTTTTTT,CASRGQGASLGEKLFF
.,TRBV6-1,TRBJ1-5,.,TGTGCCAGCAGTGACGGCAGGGTGGCGGGTCAGCCCCAGCATTTT,CASSDGRVAGQPQHF
.,TRBV5-8,TRBJ2-2,once,TGTGCCAGCAGGGGTCTTAACACCGGGGAGCTGTTTTTT,CASRGLNTGELFF
TRBD2,TRBV5-1,TRBJ2-7,.,TGCGCCAGCAGTGGGGGACTAGCGGGAGGAAGCTCCTACGAGCAGTACTTC,CASSGGLAGGSSYEQYF
.,TRBV5-5,TRBJ2-3,.,TGTGCCAGCATCGGGCATACAGATACGCAGTATTTT,CASIGHTDTQYF
TRBD2,TRBV11-3,TRBJ2-3,.,TGTGCCAGCAGCTTATTTGCGGGAGTGTCAGATACGCAGTATTTT,CASSLFAGVSDTQYF
.,TRBV6-1,TRBJ1-6,.,TGTGCCAGCAGTGAAGCCTCAGCCGCAAATAATTCACCCCTCCACTTT,CASSEASAANNSPLHF
.,TRBV30,TRBJ1-3,.,TGTGCCTGGGGCAGGGCTCGGAACACCATATATTTT,CAWGRARNTIYF
TRBD2,TRBV7-3,TRBJ2-1,.,TGTGCCAGCAGCTCGCAAACTCTAGCGGGAGGGGGTAATGAGCAGTTCTTC,CASSSQTLAGGGNEQFF
.,TRBV7-6,TRBJ1-5,.,TGTGCCAGCAGCTTAGGTCCTCCGAGCAATCAGCCCCAGCATTTT,CASSLGPPSNQPQHF
.,TRBV4-3,TRBJ1-2,once,TGCGCCAGCAGCCAAGATGGGAAGGACTATGGCTACACCTTC,CASSQDGKDYGYTF
TRBD1,TRBV29-1,TRBJ1-4,once,TGCAGCGTTGAAAGAGGGACAGGTCTGTTTTTT,CSVERGTGLFF
TRBD1,TRBV10-2,TRBJ1-1,once,TGCGCCAGCAGGGAGACAGGGAGGATAACTGAAGCTTTCTTT,CASRETGRITEAFF
TRBD1,TRBV27,TRBJ1-2,.,TGTGCCAGCAGTTACAGGGGAATGGGGTATGGCTACACCTTC,CASSYRGMGYGYTF
.,TRBV6-6,TRBJ2-7,.,TGTGCCAGCAGTTACGGACAAGAGATCTACGAGCAGTACTTC,CASSYGQEIYEQYF
TRBD2,TRBV5-6,TRBJ2-2,.,TGTGCCAGCAGCGACACTAGGACTAGCGGGGGAACCGGGGAGCTGTTTTTT,CASSDTRTSGGTGELFF
TRBD1,TRBV11-2,TRBJ1-6,once,TGTGCCAGCAGCTCCGTACAGGGGAGGCCCCTCCACTTT,CASSSVQGRPLHF
TRBD1,TRBV5-6,TRBJ1-6,.,TGTGCCAGCAGCTTCTATTTTTCTGGGGACAGGGTCTTATCACCCCTCCACTTT,CASSFYFSGDRVLSPLHF
.,TRBV5-4,TRBJ1-6,.,TGTGCCAGCAGGCCGACCGGGACTTATAATTCACCCCTCCACTTT,CASRPTGTYNSPLHF
TRBD1,TRBV5-1,TRBJ1-2,.,TGCGCCAGCAGCGTAGGGACAGGGGAAACTAACTATGGCTACACCTTC,CASSVGTGETNYGYTF
.,TRBV19,TRBJ1-5,once,TGTGCCAGTAGTTTTCACAGGCGCCCCAATCAGCCCCAGCATTTT,CASSFHRRPNQPQHF
.,TRBV27,TRBJ2-2,once,TGTGCCAGCAGTTTGGAAAGCAGGTCCCCCGGGGAGCTGTTTTTT,CASSLESRSPGELFF
.,TRBV7-8,TRBJ2-1,.,TGTGCCAGCAGCCCCGCTTATCCTAGCGTCTCCTACAATGAGCAGTTCTTC,CASSPAYPSVSYNEQFF
TRBD1,TRBV9,TRBJ2-7,once,TGTGCCAGCAGCGTAGAGGGGACAGGGGCAGGGGAGCAGTACTTC,CASSVEGTGAGEQYF
.,TRBV7-2,TRBJ1-1,.,TGTGCCAGCAGCCCCATACTCGGCGTCGTAGCTTTCTTT,CASSPILGVVAFF
TRBD1,TRBV27,TRBJ2-5,.,TGTGCCAGCAGCTTACAGGGGGTATACCAAGAGACCCAGTACTTC,CASSLQGVYQETQYF
.,TRBV28,TRBJ1-5,.,TGTGCCAGCAGTTTGTTAATGGACAGCATCCAGCCCCAGCATTTT,CASSLLMDSIQPQHF
.,TRBV6-1,TRBJ1-5,.,TGTGCCAGCAGTGGCTCCAGGGATCAGCCCCAGCATTTT,CASSGSRDQPQHF
.,TRBV25-1,TRBJ2-2,.,TGTGCCAGCAGGGGGTCCGGGGAGCTGTTTTTT,CASRGSGELFF
.,TRBV6-1,TRBJ1-1,.,TGTGCCAGCAGTGAAGTTTCAACCCGGGAGACTGAAGCTTTCTTT,CASSEVSTRETEAFF
TRBD1,TRBV7-9,TRBJ1-2,.,TGTGCCAGCAGCGCCGGGACAGGGGTTTTTGGCTACACCTTC,CASSAGTGVFGYTF
.,TRBV19,TRBJ2-6,.,TGTGCCAGTAGTATCGAGCCCCGAGCGGGCCGCTCTGGGGCCAACGTCCTGACTTTC,CASSIEPRAGRSGANVLTF
.,TRBV28,TRBJ1-4,.,TGTGCCAGCAGTTTCCCGCTGGAGGCGGCAGAACTGTTTTTT,CASSFPLEAAELFF
.,TRBV4-2,TRBJ1-2,.,TGTGCCAGCAGCCAAGATGTGGATAACTATGGCTACACCTTC,CASSQDVDNYGYTF
.,TRBV5-1,TRBJ1-2,.,TGCGCCAGCAGCCGCGGACCCAGAGAATCCTATGGCTACACCTTC,CASSRGPRESYGYTF
.,TRBV30,TRBJ2-4,.,TGTGCCTGGAGTCGGGGGAAGTCCAAAAACATTCAGTACTTC,CAWSRGKSKNIQYF
TRBD1,TRBV9,TRBJ1-1,.,TGTGCCAGCAGCGTAGGGGACAGACCTCTTAAGAACACTGAAGCTTTCTTT,CASSVGDRPLKNTEAFF